The 24 T cell receptor beta chains presented below share a single source sample, sequenced in a study of shared clonotypes between healthy human individuals. This table comes from immunoSEQ multiplex PCR, and its TCRdb copy is limited to in-frame clones, with some not included. In the table there are about 2.2 million clones, 93% of which are singletons. Naive CD8 cells were CD45RO-negative, positively selected for CCR7, excluding terminally differentiated effector memory CD45RA+ cells. The material sequenced was naive CD8+ T cells from PBMCs. The receptors shown here come from a man younger than 30 in good health. Some clones in this sample may be carry-over from other donors' samples.

This clone was observed once. Other DNA sequences of this sample code for an identical CDR3. The chain couples TRBV4-1 to TRBJ2-7; D is unresolved. The CDR3 has 14 amino acids. The V and J ends lost 1 base and 3 bases respectively, with 10 bases between them. The germline V gene has CDR1 MGHRA and CDR2 YSYEKL. Here the CDR3 reads CASSQVGSLYEQYF. The CDR3 region has the DNA TGCGCCAGCAGCCAAGTGGGGTCCCTCTACGAGCAGTACTTC.

V gene TRBV7-6 combines with J gene TRBJ2-3; the match to TRBD1 covers 8 bases. Unmatched junction bases numbered 12, after V lost 5 bases and J lost 2 bases. The V gene's germline CDR1 is SGHVS and CDR2 FNYEAQ. The CDR3 extends over 17 amino acids. This CDR3 reads CASSNDRGKHHTDTQYF. Written as DNA, the CDR3 is TGTGCCAGCAGCAACGACAGGGGAAAGCATCACACAGATACGCAGTATTTT.

In this sample, this clone turned up once. The J gene is TRBJ2-1, the V gene TRBV9; maybe TRBD1 (7 bases). Looked up from germline, CDR1 is SGDLS and CDR2 is YYNGEE. V was pared by 3 bases and J by 6 bases, with 22 bases between. This CDR3 is built from 17 residues. CDR3 residues: CASSDPPEGALPNEQFF. The CDR3 nucleotides read TGTGCCAGCAGCGACCCTCCGGAGGGGGCATTACCCAATGAGCAGTTCTTC.

This clone was seen once. This chain joins TRBV10-3 and TRBJ2-1, with 8 positions matching TRBD1. This CDR3 region has 14 residues. The V and J ends lost 6 bases and 5 bases, in that order; junction bases with no gene match: 6. Germline assignment: CDR1 ENHRY and CDR2 SYGVKD. In nucleotides, the CDR3 is TGTGCCATCAGGGGGACAGGTAACGACAATGAGCAGTTCTTC. Amino acid sequence: CAIRGTGNDNEQFF.

As to this clone: Other nucleotide sequences in the sample specify the same CDR3. This sequence joins TRBV30 and TRBJ2-7; possibly TRBD2 for D (5 bases). The CDR3 runs 12 residues. CDR1 and CDR2 from the germline V gene are GTSNPN and SVGIG (reference sequence). Trimming stripped 2 bases from V and 2 bases from J, with 7 bases between. This CDR3 is CAWSLGAYEQYF. In DNA, the CDR3 is TGTGCCTGGAGTCTCGGGGCCTACGAGCAGTACTTC.

The rearrangement joins TRBV28 to TRBJ2-7; no firm D call. Germline assignment: CDR1 MDHEN and CDR2 SYDVKM. The ends were cut back, 4 bases at V and 3 bases at J, with 25 bases in the middle. This CDR3 comprises 18 residues. The DNA for the CDR3 is TGTGCCAGCAGTTCAAAATATTCACAGTTCAGGCCCGACTACGAGCAGTACTTC. Its translation is CASSSKYSQFRPDYEQYF.

This clone was observed once. The CDR3 loop is CASSGDRQTQYF. CDR3 nucleotides: TGTGCCAGCAGTGGGGACAGGCAGACCCAGTACTTC. The rearrangement uses TRBV2 and TRBJ2-5; 8 bases align to TRBD1. Unmatched junction bases numbered 1, after V lost 4 bases and J lost 6 bases. The germline gives CDR1 SNHLY, CDR2 FYNNEI. This CDR3 contains 12 residues. Variable domain in full (rest from reference TRBV2 and TRBJ2-5): EPEVTQTPSHQVTQMGQEVILRCVPISNHLYFYWYRQILGQKVEFLVSFYNNEISEKSEIFDDQFSVERPDGSNFTLKIRSTKLEDSAMYFCASSGDRQTQYFGPGTRLLVL.

The chain has TRBV5-1 and TRBJ2-1; 7 nucleotides agree with TRBD2. The CDR3 totals 17 residues. Germline CDR1 is SGHRS and CDR2 is YFSETQ. V lost 0 bases to trimming and J lost 1 base; unmatched junction nucleotides: 7. The DNA for the CDR3 is TGCGCCAGCAGCTTGGCCGCGCTAGCGGATTCCTACAATGAGCAGTTCTTC. It encodes CASSLAALADSYNEQFF.

The V call is TRBV29-1, the J call TRBJ2-1; TRBD2 matches 7 bases. The J segment lost 4 bases and the V segment lost 1 base, leaving 7 bases of the junction unmatched. The CDR3 spans 15 residues. Germline lookup yields CDR1 SQVTM and CDR2 ANQGSEA. The CDR3 protein is CSVEGGGREYNEQFF. The CDR3 DNA reads as TGCAGCGTTGAAGGGGGAGGGCGGGAATACAATGAGCAGTTCTTC.

CDR3 sequence reads: CATGSRGGNYGYTF. The CDR3 nucleotides read TGTGCCACCGGCTCAAGAGGTGGGAACTATGGCTACACCTTC. V is TRBV15 and J is TRBJ1-2; no definite D call. The CDR3 contains 14 residues. Trimming removed 8 bases at V and 2 bases at J, with 15 bases between. Germline values: CDR1 LNHNV, CDR2 YYDKDF (reference sequence).

The chain uses TRBV10-3 and TRBJ2-7; D possibly uses TRBD1 or TRBD2 (5 bases each). Germline CDR1 and CDR2: ENHRY and SYGVKD. This CDR3 has 17 amino acids. V was clipped by 3 bases and J by 2 bases, with 20 bases between them. The CDR3 nucleotides read TGTGCCATCAGTGATTCGGGAAGGGACGGTAGAGCCTACGAGCAGTACTTC. It specifies CAISDSGRDGRAYEQYF.

The V gene is TRBV11-2, the J gene TRBJ2-4; 10 positions agree with TRBD2. The CDR3 consists of 18 residues. Trimming cost V 1 base and J 7 bases; bases outside gene matches: 13. The germline CDR1 and CDR2 sequences are SGHAT and FQNNGV. The DNA of the CDR3 is TGTGCCAGCAGCTTAGGGGGGGCTAGCGGGAGAGGTGGGAACATTCAGTACTTC. Its translation is CASSLGGASGRGGNIQYF.

The chain recombines TRBV29-1 with TRBJ1-2; no firm D call. The CDR3 runs to 8 residues. The ends were cut back, 3 bases at V and 8 bases at J, with 1 base in the middle. Germline V gene sequence: CDR1 SQVTM, CDR2 ANQGSEA. The chain's CDR3 is CSVEGYTF. CDR3 coding DNA: TGCAGCGTTGAGGGCTACACCTTC.

The CDR3 DNA reads TGTGCCAGTAGCATTTTTGGGGCAGATTATGGCTACACCTTC. It yields the protein CASSIFGADYGYTF. V is TRBV19 and J is TRBJ1-2; a weak D match, TRBD1 (5 bases). There are 14 residues in the CDR3. CDR1 LNHDA and CDR2 SQIVND come from the germline V gene (reference sequence). Trimming removed 6 bases at V and 5 bases at J, with 16 bases between.

The chain uses TRBV7-9 and TRBJ2-3; 12 positions agree with TRBD1. Looked up from germline, CDR1 is SEHNR and CDR2 is FQNEAQ (reference sequence). V trimming: 3 bases; J trimming: 5 bases; junction bases outside the gene matches: 6. The CDR3 loop spans 16 amino acids. CDR3 coding DNA: TGTGCCAGCAGCTTGGGCCGGGACAGGGGGCAAGATACGCAGTATTTT. This translates into CASSLGRDRGQDTQYF.

DNA of the CDR3: TGTGCCATCAGTGATCGCCAGGGAGTGGCAGATACGCAGTATTTT. Translated: CAISDRQGVADTQYF. The chain joins TRBV10-3 to TRBJ2-3; D may be TRBD1 or TRBD2 (5 bases each). The CDR3 is 15 residues long. The ends were cut back, 3 bases at V and 4 bases at J, with 14 bases in the middle. CDR1 and CDR2 (germline): ENHRY, SYGVKD.

V usage is TRBV30 and J usage is TRBJ1-3; D is ambiguous. The CDR3 runs to 14 residues. Germline loops: CDR1 GTSNPN, CDR2 SVGIG (reference sequence). The V and J ends lost 3 bases and 0 bases respectively, with 9 bases between them. The CDR3 DNA reads TGTGCCTGGAGCATGGGCAGCTCTGGAAACACCATATATTTT. It encodes CAWSMGSSGNTIYF.

About this clone itself: This sample also contains other DNA sequences that code for the same CDR3. The chain joins TRBV27 to TRBJ1-2, with D tentatively TRBD1 (5 bases). This CDR3 contains 11 residues. The germline CDR1 and CDR2 sequences are MNHEY and SMNVEV (reference sequence). V gave up 7 bases and J gave up 4 bases, with 7 bases separating them. This CDR3 is CASTGGYGYTF. CDR3 bases: TGTGCCAGCACCGGGGGCTATGGCTACACCTTC.

The V and J genes are TRBV28 and TRBJ1-5; 8 bases map to TRBD1. The V gene's germline CDR1 is MDHEN and CDR2 SYDVKM. The CDR3 length is 15 residues. Trimming cost V 5 bases and J 5 bases; bases outside gene matches: 8. The CDR3 loop is CASSADREGHQPQHF. DNA of the CDR3: TGTGCCAGCAGTGCGGACAGGGAGGGTCATCAGCCCCAGCATTTT.

The chain has TRBV10-3 and TRBJ1-5; TRBD1 matches 7 bases. Germline-derived CDR1 and CDR2 are ENHRY and SYGVKD. With 2 bases clipped from V and 3 bases from J, the junction kept 10 bases outside the gene matches. The CDR3 loop spans 17 amino acids. The CDR3 sequence is CAISEILGRGNNQPQHF. CDR3 in DNA: TGTGCCATCAGTGAGATCCTGGGCAGGGGGAACAATCAGCCCCAGCATTTT.

This clone has only a few counts. The chain joins TRBV6-6 to TRBJ1-2, with a possible D match to TRBD1 (5 bases). This CDR3 comprises 13 residues. With 6 bases removed from V and 4 bases from J, the gap between germline ends came to 12 bases. Looked up from germline, CDR1 is MNHNY and CDR2 is SVGAGI (reference sequence). CDR3 amino acids: CASSIFGGYGYTF. CDR3 bases: TGTGCCAGCAGCATTTTCGGGGGCTATGGCTACACCTTC.

The V call is TRBV19, the J call TRBJ2-1; 7 bases are shared with TRBD2. This CDR3 spans 17 amino acids. Germline V gene data show CDR1 as LNHDA and CDR2 as SQIVND (reference sequence). Losses at the gene ends were 4 bases for V and 6 bases for J; bases not matched to a gene: 15. The CDR3 is CASSTPSSLPGGNEQFF. The CDR3 DNA is TGTGCCAGTAGTACCCCATCCTCCCTACCGGGAGGCAATGAGCAGTTCTTC.

The chain joins TRBV25-1 to TRBJ2-1; D perhaps matches TRBD1 (5 bases). This CDR3 is 12 amino acids long. V was pared by 6 bases and J by 6 bases, with 9 bases between. From germline, CDR1 is MGHDK and CDR2 SYGVNS. The CDR3 here is CASRGDSNEQFF. The CDR3 DNA is TGTGCCAGCAGGGGTGACAGCAATGAGCAGTTCTTC.

Comment on this clone: At the DNA level, this CDR3 is encoded by other sequences in the same sample as well. J is TRBJ2-7 and V is TRBV6-6; maybe TRBD2 (5 bases). The CDR3 sequence is 14 residues long. V was clipped by 0 bases and J by 4 bases, with 10 bases between them. The germline V gene encodes CDR1 MNHNY and CDR2 SVGAGI (reference sequence). The CDR3 loop is CASSYSEGPYEQYF. CDR3 in DNA: TGTGCCAGCAGTTACTCCGAGGGTCCTTACGAGCAGTACTTC.